This is a list of T cell receptor beta chains from one sample in a study of cytomegalovirus exposure and HLA in healthy donors. Assay: immunoSEQ multiplex PCR; the TCRdb copy retains only in-frame clones and omits some. The sample consists of roughly 100,000 clones, about four fifths of them appearing once. Input material: PBMCs. The source of these receptors is a female donor in good health and CMV-seropositive. CDR3s include the opening cysteine and the closing phenylalanine or tryptophan. Each record gives: V gene, D gene, CDR3 length, clone size, J gene, CDR3 DNA, CDR3 protein. D genes are given only for firm matches. Size tells how often a clone was seen (once, few, many) or the class of an expanded clone, and some rows leave it out.

v_gene: TRBV4-1
d_gene: .
len: 14
abundance: .
j_gene: TRBJ2-7
CDR3nt: TGCGCCAGCAGCCACCCCGGGACACTCTACGAGCAGTACTTC
CDR3aa: CASSHPGTLYEQYF

v_gene: TRBV13
d_gene: TRBD1
len: 16
abundance: .
j_gene: TRBJ2-7
CDR3nt: TGTGCCAGTAGCTCCGGACGTAGGACAGGTAATTACGAGCAGTACTTC
CDR3aa: CASSSGRRTGNYEQYF

v_gene: TRBV7-9
d_gene: .
len: 13
abundance: once
j_gene: TRBJ1-2
CDR3nt: TGTGCCAGCAGCGCTCAAGAGAACTATGGCTACACCTTC
CDR3aa: CASSAQENYGYTF

v_gene: TRBV7-7
d_gene: TRBD2
len: 16
abundance: .
j_gene: TRBJ2-3
CDR3nt: TGTGCTAGCAGCCCCGGGACTAGCGTGTCCACAGATACGCAGTATTTT
CDR3aa: CASSPGTSVSTDTQYF

v_gene: TRBV7-6
d_gene: .
len: 14
abundance: .
j_gene: TRBJ1-4
CDR3nt: TGTGCCAGCAGCTTTAACAGGGAGGGTGAAAAACTGTTTTTT
CDR3aa: CASSFNREGEKLFF

v_gene: TRBV6-5
d_gene: .
len: 15
abundance: .
j_gene: TRBJ2-7
CDR3nt: TGTGCCAGCAGTTACTCATCACTAGTTGCCTACGAGCAGTACTTC
CDR3aa: CASSYSSLVAYEQYF

v_gene: TRBV21-1
d_gene: .
len: 9
abundance: .
j_gene: TRBJ2-5
CDR3nt: TGTGCCAGGGAGGGGACCCAGTACTTC
CDR3aa: CAREGTQYF

v_gene: TRBV6-6
d_gene: TRBD2
len: 15
abundance: .
j_gene: TRBJ2-3
CDR3nt: TGTTCCAGCAGTCGGAGCGGGGGGGCCCCAGATACGCAGTATTTT
CDR3aa: CSSSRSGGAPDTQYF

v_gene: TRBV7-9
d_gene: .
len: 13
abundance: few
j_gene: TRBJ1-1
CDR3nt: TGTGCCAGCAGCTCGGGGAGCACTAACGAAGCTTTCTTT
CDR3aa: CASSSGSTNEAFF

v_gene: TRBV5-1
d_gene: .
len: 14
abundance: .
j_gene: TRBJ2-5
CDR3nt: TGCGCCAGCAGCTTGACAGGGTTTCAAGAGACCCAGTACTTC
CDR3aa: CASSLTGFQETQYF

v_gene: TRBV27
d_gene: .
len: 13
abundance: once
j_gene: TRBJ1-1
CDR3nt: TGTGCCAGCAGTTTGGTCCTGAACTCTGAAGCTTTCTTT
CDR3aa: CASSLVLNSEAFF

v_gene: TRBV6-5
d_gene: TRBD2
len: 16
abundance: .
j_gene: TRBJ2-2
CDR3nt: TGTGCCAGCAGTTACTCGATTAGCGGGAGTACCGGGGAGCTGTTTTTT
CDR3aa: CASSYSISGSTGELFF

v_gene: TRBV4-2
d_gene: TRBD2
len: 16
abundance: .
j_gene: TRBJ2-7
CDR3nt: TGTGCCAGCAGCCAAGAGCAGACTAGCGGGAGAAACGAGCAGTACTTC
CDR3aa: CASSQEQTSGRNEQYF

v_gene: TRBV13
d_gene: .
len: 15
abundance: few
j_gene: TRBJ2-6
CDR3nt: TGTGCCAGCAGCTTGCGGGGGCTCGGGGCCAACGTCCTGACTTTC
CDR3aa: CASSLRGLGANVLTF

v_gene: TRBV6-1
d_gene: TRBD1
len: 14
abundance: few
j_gene: TRBJ2-7
CDR3nt: TGTGCCAGCAGTGATGGGACAGACTCCTACGAGCAGTACTTC
CDR3aa: CASSDGTDSYEQYF

v_gene: TRBV7-9
d_gene: .
len: 15
abundance: .
j_gene: TRBJ1-1
CDR3nt: TGTGCCAGCAGCTTAGTTCTGTCAGCCGGGAGGGAAGCTTTCTTT
CDR3aa: CASSLVLSAGREAFF

v_gene: TRBV19
d_gene: .
len: 16
abundance: .
j_gene: TRBJ2-7
CDR3nt: TGTGCCAGTAGTATATGGTTGGCAGGGCCAAAAGGCGAGCAGTACTTC
CDR3aa: CASSIWLAGPKGEQYF

v_gene: TRBV18
d_gene: .
len: 15
abundance: .
j_gene: TRBJ1-4
CDR3nt: TGTGCCAGCTCACCACAGGGGCGGACTAATGAAAAACTGTTTTTT
CDR3aa: CASSPQGRTNEKLFF

v_gene: TRBV5-1
d_gene: .
len: 14
abundance: .
j_gene: TRBJ2-1
CDR3nt: TGCGCCAGCAGCTTGGAATACAGTACCAATGAGCAGTTCTTC
CDR3aa: CASSLEYSTNEQFF

v_gene: TRBV2
d_gene: TRBD2
len: 15
abundance: .
j_gene: TRBJ2-7
CDR3nt: TGTGCCAGCAGTGCTCCGGGCGGGGGAGACTACGAGCAGTACTTC
CDR3aa: CASSAPGGGDYEQYF

v_gene: TRBV15
d_gene: TRBD1
len: 15
abundance: .
j_gene: TRBJ1-5
CDR3nt: TGTGCCACCAGCAGAGCTAGGACAGGGCGTCAGCCCCAGCATTTT
CDR3aa: CATSRARTGRQPQHF

v_gene: TRBV18
d_gene: .
len: 14
abundance: .
j_gene: TRBJ2-5
CDR3nt: TGTGCCAGCAATAATGGCCAGGGCCAAGAGACCCAGTACTTC
CDR3aa: CASNNGQGQETQYF

v_gene: TRBV29-1
d_gene: TRBD1
len: 13
abundance: .
j_gene: TRBJ2-2
CDR3nt: TGCAGCGTTCGACAGGGGGTCGCCGGGGAGCTGTTTTTT
CDR3aa: CSVRQGVAGELFF

v_gene: TRBV18
d_gene: TRBD1
len: 17
abundance: once
j_gene: TRBJ1-1
CDR3nt: TGTGCCAGCTCACCACAATTTCGACAGGGCAGGAACACTGAAGCTTTCTTT
CDR3aa: CASSPQFRQGRNTEAFF

v_gene: TRBV7-8
d_gene: .
len: 14
abundance: .
j_gene: TRBJ1-1
CDR3nt: TGTGCCAGCAGCCTTCAGGTTGTGGGCACTGAAGCTTTCTTT
CDR3aa: CASSLQVVGTEAFF

v_gene: TRBV12-5
d_gene: .
len: 15
abundance: .
j_gene: TRBJ1-2
CDR3nt: TGTGCTAGTGGTTTGGTACCTACAGACCCAGGGGGCTACACCTTC
CDR3aa: CASGLVPTDPGGYTF

v_gene: TRBV6-1
d_gene: TRBD1
len: 15
abundance: .
j_gene: TRBJ1-2
CDR3nt: TGTGCCAGCAGTAAGGGACAGGATGCTAACTATGGCTACACCTTC
CDR3aa: CASSKGQDANYGYTF

v_gene: TRBV19
d_gene: .
len: 15
abundance: few
j_gene: TRBJ1-6
CDR3nt: TGTGCCACCACCCCAAAGGGGGTCGATAATTCACCCCTCCACTTT
CDR3aa: CATTPKGVDNSPLHF

v_gene: TRBV5-6
d_gene: TRBD2
len: 16
abundance: .
j_gene: TRBJ2-7
CDR3nt: TGTGCCAGCAGCTTGTTGCGGGAGGGCCTCTGGTACGAGCAGTACTTC
CDR3aa: CASSLLREGLWYEQYF

v_gene: TRBV9
d_gene: TRBD1
len: 19
abundance: .
j_gene: TRBJ1-2
CDR3nt: TGTGCCAGCAGCCCATACCCTACCGGACAGGAGGCTGTTAACTATGGCTACACCTTC
CDR3aa: CASSPYPTGQEAVNYGYTF

v_gene: TRBV27
d_gene: TRBD1
len: 18
abundance: .
j_gene: TRBJ2-7
CDR3nt: TGTGCCAGCACCCCGGGACAGGGCAAAGTGCGGTCTTCGTACGAGCAGTACTTC
CDR3aa: CASTPGQGKVRSSYEQYF

v_gene: TRBV13
d_gene: TRBD1
len: 14
abundance: .
j_gene: TRBJ1-2
CDR3nt: TGTGCCAGCAGTCCCGGGACAGGGGCCTATGGCTACACCTTC
CDR3aa: CASSPGTGAYGYTF

v_gene: TRBV2
d_gene: .
len: 12
abundance: .
j_gene: TRBJ2-7
CDR3nt: TGTGCCAGCGTCCGGACTATCCGCGAGCAGTACTTC
CDR3aa: CASVRTIREQYF

v_gene: TRBV5-1
d_gene: .
len: 15
abundance: .
j_gene: TRBJ2-3
CDR3nt: TGCGCCAGCGGGAAGCTGCGAGGTAGCGCAGATACGCAGTATTTT
CDR3aa: CASGKLRGSADTQYF

v_gene: TRBV28
d_gene: .
len: 12
abundance: .
j_gene: TRBJ2-5
CDR3nt: TGTGCCAGCGAGGAAGGGAGGGAGACCCAGTACTTC
CDR3aa: CASEEGRETQYF

v_gene: TRBV21-1
d_gene: .
len: 15
abundance: .
j_gene: TRBJ2-7
CDR3nt: TGTGCCAGCGGGAGAACAGAGGGTTTGGGGTGCGAGCAGTACTTC
CDR3aa: CASGRTEGLGCEQYF

v_gene: TRBV6-1
d_gene: .
len: 14
abundance: .
j_gene: TRBJ1-2
CDR3nt: TGTGCCAGCAGGGATCCCGGGAGCCACTATGGCTACACCTTC
CDR3aa: CASRDPGSHYGYTF

v_gene: TRBV9
d_gene: TRBD2
len: 15
abundance: .
j_gene: TRBJ2-3
CDR3nt: TGTGCCAGCAGCTCCAGCGGGAGGGCCGCAGATACGCAGTATTTT
CDR3aa: CASSSSGRAADTQYF

v_gene: TRBV6-1
d_gene: TRBD1
len: 14
abundance: .
j_gene: TRBJ1-1
CDR3nt: TGTGCCAGCAAGGGGGGACAGGGGGCTCGCGGAGCTTTCTTT
CDR3aa: CASKGGQGARGAFF

v_gene: TRBV5-1
d_gene: .
len: 15
abundance: .
j_gene: TRBJ1-2
CDR3nt: TGCGCCAGCAGCTTGGGAGAGACAGTCAACTATGGCTACACCTTC
CDR3aa: CASSLGETVNYGYTF

v_gene: TRBV10-1
d_gene: .
len: 14
abundance: .
j_gene: TRBJ2-3
CDR3nt: TGCGCCAGCAGTGCGACGCAGGGCCCAGATACGCAGTATTTT
CDR3aa: CASSATQGPDTQYF

v_gene: TRBV10-3
d_gene: .
len: 14
abundance: .
j_gene: TRBJ2-3
CDR3nt: TGTGCCATCAGTGCTGGGGCTAGCACAGATACGCAGTATTTT
CDR3aa: CAISAGASTDTQYF

v_gene: TRBV25-1
d_gene: TRBD1
len: 15
abundance: .
j_gene: TRBJ2-7
CDR3nt: TGTGCCAGCAGTGAAGGGGGGACAGGTGCTCACGAGCAGTACTTC
CDR3aa: CASSEGGTGAHEQYF

v_gene: TRBV5-1
d_gene: .
len: 14
abundance: once
j_gene: TRBJ1-4
CDR3nt: TGCGCCAGCAGCACCGGACTGGTGAAGGAAAAACTGTTTTTT
CDR3aa: CASSTGLVKEKLFF

v_gene: TRBV19
d_gene: TRBD2
len: 20
abundance: .
j_gene: TRBJ2-3
CDR3nt: TGTGCCAGTAGTACGCCCGGAGGGACTAGCGGGGGCTCCGGGCCAGATACGCAGTATTTT
CDR3aa: CASSTPGGTSGGSGPDTQYF

v_gene: TRBV19
d_gene: TRBD1
len: 14
abundance: .
j_gene: TRBJ1-5
CDR3nt: TGTGCCAGTAGGGCAGGGGGCAGCAATCAGCCCCAGCATTTT
CDR3aa: CASRAGGSNQPQHF

v_gene: TRBV9
d_gene: .
len: 17
abundance: .
j_gene: TRBJ2-2
CDR3nt: TGTGCCAGCAGCGTAGGTGCCAGAGGGTTGAACACCGGGGAGCTGTTTTTT
CDR3aa: CASSVGARGLNTGELFF

v_gene: TRBV19
d_gene: .
len: 18
abundance: .
j_gene: TRBJ1-6
CDR3nt: TGTGCCAGTAGTATAGTGGTTTCTAGGAGCTCCTATAATTCACCCCTCCACTTT
CDR3aa: CASSIVVSRSSYNSPLHF

v_gene: TRBV5-5
d_gene: .
len: 12
abundance: once
j_gene: TRBJ2-5
CDR3nt: TGTGCCAGCAGCGAGGGAGGAGAGACCCAGTACTTC
CDR3aa: CASSEGGETQYF

v_gene: TRBV12-1
d_gene: .
len: 11
abundance: .
j_gene: TRBJ1-1
CDR3nt: TGTGCCAGCAGCTCCAGGGCTGAAGCTTTCTTT
CDR3aa: CASSSRAEAFF

v_gene: TRBV6-5
d_gene: .
len: 16
abundance: .
j_gene: TRBJ1-2
CDR3nt: TGTGCCAGCAGTTACTCGATCCAGGACTGGAACTATGGCTACACCTTC
CDR3aa: CASSYSIQDWNYGYTF

v_gene: TRBV6-5
d_gene: TRBD2
len: 15
abundance: .
j_gene: TRBJ2-3
CDR3nt: TGTGCCAGCAGATACCAGCGGGGAAGCACAGATACGCAGTATTTT
CDR3aa: CASRYQRGSTDTQYF

v_gene: TRBV27
d_gene: TRBD1
len: 15
abundance: .
j_gene: TRBJ2-7
CDR3nt: TGTGCCAGCAGTCCACAGACAGGGGGCCTCTACGAGCAGTACTTC
CDR3aa: CASSPQTGGLYEQYF